This T cell receptor (beta chain) derives from a study of blood T cell repertoires in COVID-19 (TCRdb year 2020). For the wider study: Collaborator samples came from the United States, Italy and Spain and covered acute and convalescent phases of COVID-19. The material from the prospective study consisted of cDNA or gDNA derived from T cells, B-cell-depleted T cells, or PBMCs. Subjects who had been exposed to COVID-19, were actively infected with it, or had recovered from it provided the deeply sampled blood TCRbeta repertoires that made up the dataset. A freely available public database, intended as a resource for researchers studying the immune response to SARS-CoV-2, is where the repertoires were released. The samples were drawn from two sources: the first 160 participants of the ongoing ImmuneRACE study, and over 950 subjects contributed by 6 global collaborators. Nearly every sample came with metadata listing a de-identified subject ID, COVID-19 status, age in years and sex. Where HLA class I and class II types were available, the types were taken from metadata supplied by the sample provider, not from assay-based typing.

The immunoSEQ Assay, a bias-controlled multiplex PCR, was used to amplify TCRbeta CDR3 regions from genomic DNA. In the source study's methods: The number of nucleated cells in each sample was estimated from the amplification of reference gene primers within the assay. To quantify the absolute abundance of each unique TCRbeta CDR3 rearrangement, sequence reads were collapsed and filtered. For each sample, productive Simpson clonality was calculated by taking the square root of Simpson's diversity index across productive rearrangements. In TCRdb, the immuneACCESS table is reduced to in-frame sequences with V and J assigned. These tables do not hold every clone; where another copy was compared, an unresolved V gene accounts for under half, and the others remain unexplained. V, J and clone size are taken as reported in that table, and D and trimming were inferred from the DNA itself. This sample gives about 83,000 clones in total; around 84% of them show up just once. The top ten clonotypes cover roughly 20% of the sample.

The full study reports these points: The quantity of clinical and demographic metadata differed by source and by participant and was supplied without curation.

Concerning this clone itself: Its antigen remains undetermined. There are no base qualities to consult, and no much larger clone falls within one base.

Each collaborating institution followed its own protocols to collect whole blood in K2EDTA tubes. For TCRbeta analysis, collaborators shipped samples as frozen whole blood, isolated PBMCs, or DNA extracted from either of those sample types. The TCR sequence derives from a woman of 80 years or more in a cohort sampled during active or convalescent COVID-19. Sequences were obtained from peripheral blood.

Here the CDR3 is given as CASRRDGRNEKLFF. Read as DNA, the sequence is TGTGCCAGCCGGAGGGACGGAAGAAATGAAAAACTGTTTTTT. The chain uses TRBV6-5 and TRBJ1-4; a weak D assignment points to TRBD1 (5 bases agree). Via the germline V gene, CDR1 is MNHEY and CDR2 SVGAGI. There are 14 amino acids in the CDR3, from cysteine to phenylalanine inclusive. Just CDR3 DNA is preserved here, 42 bases in frame from base 1. V is pared back by 8 bases and J by 5 bases, with 15 bases lying between the germline termini.